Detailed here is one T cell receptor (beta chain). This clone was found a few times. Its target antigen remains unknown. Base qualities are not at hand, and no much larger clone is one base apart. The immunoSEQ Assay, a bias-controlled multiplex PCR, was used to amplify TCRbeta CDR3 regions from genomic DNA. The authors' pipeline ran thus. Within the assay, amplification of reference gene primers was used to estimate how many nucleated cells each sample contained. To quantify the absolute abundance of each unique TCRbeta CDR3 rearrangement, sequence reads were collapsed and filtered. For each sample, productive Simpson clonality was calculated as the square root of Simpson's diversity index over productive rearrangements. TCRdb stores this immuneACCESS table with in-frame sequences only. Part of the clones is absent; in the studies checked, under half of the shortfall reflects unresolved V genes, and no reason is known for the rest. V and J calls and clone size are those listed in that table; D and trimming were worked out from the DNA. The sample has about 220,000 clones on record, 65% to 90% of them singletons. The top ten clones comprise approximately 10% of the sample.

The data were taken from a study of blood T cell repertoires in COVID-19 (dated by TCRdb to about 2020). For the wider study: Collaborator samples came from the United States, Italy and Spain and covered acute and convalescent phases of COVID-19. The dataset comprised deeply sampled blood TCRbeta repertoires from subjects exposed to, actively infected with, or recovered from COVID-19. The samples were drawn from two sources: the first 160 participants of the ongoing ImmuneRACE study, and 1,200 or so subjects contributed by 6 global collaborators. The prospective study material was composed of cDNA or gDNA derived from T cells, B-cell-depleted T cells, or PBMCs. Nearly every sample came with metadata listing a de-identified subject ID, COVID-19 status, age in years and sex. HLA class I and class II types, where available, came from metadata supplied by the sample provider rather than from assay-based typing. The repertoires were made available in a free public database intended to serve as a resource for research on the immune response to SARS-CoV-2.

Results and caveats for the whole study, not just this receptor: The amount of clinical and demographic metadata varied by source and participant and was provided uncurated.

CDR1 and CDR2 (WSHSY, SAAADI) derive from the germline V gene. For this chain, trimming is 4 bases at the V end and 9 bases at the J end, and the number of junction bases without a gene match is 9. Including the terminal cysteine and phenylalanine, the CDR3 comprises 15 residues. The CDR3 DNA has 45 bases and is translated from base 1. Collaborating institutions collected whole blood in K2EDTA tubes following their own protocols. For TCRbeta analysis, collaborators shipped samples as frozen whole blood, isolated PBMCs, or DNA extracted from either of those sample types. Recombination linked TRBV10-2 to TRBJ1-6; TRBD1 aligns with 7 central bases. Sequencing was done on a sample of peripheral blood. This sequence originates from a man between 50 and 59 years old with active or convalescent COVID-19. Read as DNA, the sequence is TGCGCCAGCAGTGGCCCGATAGGACAGGTTTCACCCCTCCACTTT. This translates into CASSGPIGQVSPLHF.